The 3 T cell receptor beta chains below were found in one sample sequenced in a study of identical twins. Each CDR3 protein gets one entry after TCRdb re-called the 5' RACE reads with MiXCR. The sample lists 600,000 to 800,000 distinct CDR3 sequences; 20% to 25% were seen once. The same sample was also studied in work on T cells expressing NK-cell markers.

Specimen: PBMCs. These receptors were obtained from a woman younger than 30 in good health.

The chain combines TRBV29-1 with TRBJ1-2; 7 bases line up with TRBD1. CDR1 is SQVTM and CDR2 is ANQGSEA in the germline V gene. This CDR3 region has 12 residues. V gave up 5 bases and J gave up 6 bases; unmatched junction bases: 6. The CDR3 nucleotides are TGCAGCGTTCTACAGGGGATGGATGGCTACACCTTC. Amino acids: CSVLQGMDGYTF.

This chain uses TRBV6-5 with TRBJ2-2; D might be TRBD2 (6 bases). CDR1 is MNHEY and CDR2 is SVGAGI in the germline V gene. The CDR3 has 14 residues. V was trimmed by 2 bases and J by 7 bases, leaving 11 bases between them. The CDR3 nucleotides read TGTGCCAGCAGTTACGGAGGGTTCGGCGGGGAGCTGTTTTTT. Translation gives CASSYGGFGGELFF.

The DNA of the CDR3 is TGTGCCAGCAGTTTAACCCGACAGGGGGACACTGAAGCTTTCTTT. Protein sequence: CASSLTRQGDTEAFF. The chain recombines TRBV12-3 or TRBV12-4 with TRBJ1-1, with 9 bases that match TRBD1. J lost 3 bases, V lost 2 bases, and 4 bases had no gene match. CDR3 size: 15 residues.